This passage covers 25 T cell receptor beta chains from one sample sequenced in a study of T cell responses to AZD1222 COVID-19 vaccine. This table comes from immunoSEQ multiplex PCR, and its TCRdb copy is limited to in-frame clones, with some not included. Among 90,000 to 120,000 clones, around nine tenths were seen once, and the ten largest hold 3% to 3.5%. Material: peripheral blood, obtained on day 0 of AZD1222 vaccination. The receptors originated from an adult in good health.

CDR3 bases: TGTGCCAGCAGCCTCCGCCGGTATGGCTACACCTTC. Amino acid sequence: CASSLRRYGYTF. The chain recombines TRBV3-1 (or the pseudogene TRBV3-2) with TRBJ1-2; D remains unclear. The CDR3 runs 12 residues. The V end lost 4 bases, the J end lost 5 bases, and 8 bases lay between the germline ends. Germline lookup yields CDR1 LGHDT and CDR2 YNNKEL (reference sequence).

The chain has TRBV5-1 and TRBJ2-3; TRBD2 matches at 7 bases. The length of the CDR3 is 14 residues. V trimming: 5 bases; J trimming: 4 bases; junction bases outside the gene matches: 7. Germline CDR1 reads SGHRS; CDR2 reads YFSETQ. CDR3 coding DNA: TGCGCCAGCAGTTGGGGGGGAGTGGCAGATACGCAGTATTTT. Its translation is CASSWGGVADTQYF.

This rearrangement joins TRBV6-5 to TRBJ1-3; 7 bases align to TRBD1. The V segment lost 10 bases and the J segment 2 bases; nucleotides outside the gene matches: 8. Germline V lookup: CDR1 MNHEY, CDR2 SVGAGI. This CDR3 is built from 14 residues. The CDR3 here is CATQGEAAGNTIYF. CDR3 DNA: TGTGCCACTCAGGGGGAGGCCGCTGGAAACACCATATATTTT.

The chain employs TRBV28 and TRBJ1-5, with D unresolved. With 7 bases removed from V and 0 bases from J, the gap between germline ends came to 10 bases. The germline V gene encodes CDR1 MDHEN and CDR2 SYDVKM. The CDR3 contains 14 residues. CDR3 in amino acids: CASKPRDSNQPQHF. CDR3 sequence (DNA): TGTGCCAGCAAACCCCGGGATAGCAATCAGCCCCAGCATTTT.

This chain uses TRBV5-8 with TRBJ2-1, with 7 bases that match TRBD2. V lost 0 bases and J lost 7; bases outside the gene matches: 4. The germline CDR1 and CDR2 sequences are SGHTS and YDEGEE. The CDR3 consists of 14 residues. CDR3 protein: CASSLVVAGNEQFF. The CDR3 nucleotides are TGTGCCAGCAGCTTGGTAGTAGCGGGTAATGAGCAGTTCTTC.

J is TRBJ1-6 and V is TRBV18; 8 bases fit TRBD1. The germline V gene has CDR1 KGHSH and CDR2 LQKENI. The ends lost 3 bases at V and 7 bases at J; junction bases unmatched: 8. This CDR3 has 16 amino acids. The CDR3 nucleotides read TGTGCCAGCTCACCGCCCCGACAGGGGAGGAATTCACCCCTCCACTTT. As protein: CASSPPRQGRNSPLHF.

In nucleotides, the CDR3 is TGTGCCGGAATTCGGAGGGACAGGGGTCGGGGGGATGAGGAAAAACTGTTTTTT. This codes for CAGIRRDRGRGDEEKLFF. This chain links TRBV27 with TRBJ1-4; 10 bases are shared with TRBD1. V was pared by 11 bases and J by 8 bases, with 23 bases of the junction left unmatched. The CDR3 runs to 18 residues. Germline-derived CDR1 and CDR2 are MNHEY and SMNVEV (reference sequence).

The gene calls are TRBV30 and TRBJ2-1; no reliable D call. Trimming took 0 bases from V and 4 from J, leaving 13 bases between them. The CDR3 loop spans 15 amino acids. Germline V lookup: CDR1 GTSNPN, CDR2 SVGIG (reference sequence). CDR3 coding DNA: TGTGCCTGGAGTGTACGAGTGCCTAGGTACAATGAGCAGTTCTTC. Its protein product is CAWSVRVPRYNEQFF.

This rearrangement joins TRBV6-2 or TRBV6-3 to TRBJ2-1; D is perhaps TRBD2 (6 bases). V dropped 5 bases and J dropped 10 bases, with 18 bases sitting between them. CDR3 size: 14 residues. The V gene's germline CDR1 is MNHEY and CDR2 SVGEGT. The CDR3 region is CASSRDPGGGEQFF. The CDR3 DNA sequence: TGTGCCAGCAGTCGAGACCCCGGAGGAGGGGAGCAGTTCTTC.

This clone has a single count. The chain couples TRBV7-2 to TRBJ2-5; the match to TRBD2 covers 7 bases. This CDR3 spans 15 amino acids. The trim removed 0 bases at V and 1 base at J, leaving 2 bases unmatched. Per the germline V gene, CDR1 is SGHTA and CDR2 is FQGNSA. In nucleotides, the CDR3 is TGTGCCAGCAGCTTAGCGGGGGGGATCCAAGAGACCCAGTACTTC. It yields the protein CASSLAGGIQETQYF.

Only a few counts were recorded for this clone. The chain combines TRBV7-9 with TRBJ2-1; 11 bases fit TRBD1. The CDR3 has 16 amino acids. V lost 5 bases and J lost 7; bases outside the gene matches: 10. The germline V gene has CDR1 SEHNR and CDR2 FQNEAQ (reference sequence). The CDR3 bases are TGTGCCAGCAGCCCCCGGACAGGGGGCAAGAATAATGAGCAGTTCTTC. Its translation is CASSPRTGGKNNEQFF.

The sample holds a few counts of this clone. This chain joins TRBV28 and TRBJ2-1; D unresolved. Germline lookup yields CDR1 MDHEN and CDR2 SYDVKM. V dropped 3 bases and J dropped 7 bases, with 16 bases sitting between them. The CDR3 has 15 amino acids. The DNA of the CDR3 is TGTGCCAGCAGTTTCCGGACCCAGGTTTCGAATGAGCAGTTCTTC. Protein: CASSFRTQVSNEQFF.

The CDR3 bases are TGTGCCAGCAGCTTAAGGGCAGATCAGCCCCAGCATTTT. The encoded protein is CASSLRADQPQHF. The rearrangement uses TRBV7-2 and TRBJ1-5; D not resolved. Trimming pared 2 bases from V and 5 bases from J, leaving 7 bases between. The CDR3 contains 13 residues. Germline CDR1 SGHTA, CDR2 FQGNSA.

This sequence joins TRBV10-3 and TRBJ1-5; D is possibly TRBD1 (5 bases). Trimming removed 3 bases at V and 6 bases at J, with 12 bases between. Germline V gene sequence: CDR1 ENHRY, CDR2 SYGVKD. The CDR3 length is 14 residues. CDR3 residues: CAISEGTTGQPQHF. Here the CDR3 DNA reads TGTGCCATCAGTGAAGGGACCACAGGTCAGCCCCAGCATTTT.

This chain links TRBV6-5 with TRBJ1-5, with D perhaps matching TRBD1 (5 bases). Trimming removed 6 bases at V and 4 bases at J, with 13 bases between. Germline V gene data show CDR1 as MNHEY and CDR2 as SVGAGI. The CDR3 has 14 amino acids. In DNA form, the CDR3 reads TGTGCCAGCAGGATGGGACGGAAGAATCAGCCCCAGCATTTT. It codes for CASRMGRKNQPQHF.

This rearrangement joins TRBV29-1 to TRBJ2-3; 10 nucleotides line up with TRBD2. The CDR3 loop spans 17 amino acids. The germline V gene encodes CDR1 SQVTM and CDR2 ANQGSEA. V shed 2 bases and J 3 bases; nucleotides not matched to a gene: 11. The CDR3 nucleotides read TGCAGCGTTGAATTAAGCGGGGGGGTGATTGGGACAGATACGCAGTATTTT. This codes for CSVELSGGVIGTDTQYF.

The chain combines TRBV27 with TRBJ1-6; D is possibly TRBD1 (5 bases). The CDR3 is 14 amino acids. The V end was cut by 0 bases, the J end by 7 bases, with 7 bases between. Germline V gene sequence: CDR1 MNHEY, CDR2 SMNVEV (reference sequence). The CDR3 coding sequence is TGTGCCAGCAGTTTATCGGGGGGGAATTCACCCCTCCACTTT. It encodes CASSLSGGNSPLHF.

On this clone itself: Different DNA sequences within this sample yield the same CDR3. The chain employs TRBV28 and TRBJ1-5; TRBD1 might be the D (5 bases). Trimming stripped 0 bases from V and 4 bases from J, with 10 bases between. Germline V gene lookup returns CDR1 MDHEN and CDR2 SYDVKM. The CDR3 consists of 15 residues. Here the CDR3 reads CASSLWGRGNQPQHF. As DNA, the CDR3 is TGTGCCAGCAGTTTATGGGGACGGGGAAATCAGCCCCAGCATTTT.

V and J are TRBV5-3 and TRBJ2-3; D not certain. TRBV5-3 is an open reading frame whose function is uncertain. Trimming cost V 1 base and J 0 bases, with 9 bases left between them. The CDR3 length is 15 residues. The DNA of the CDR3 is TGTGCCAGAAGCTTGTCCCCCAGAAGCACAGATACGCAGTATTTT. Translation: CARSLSPRSTDTQYF.

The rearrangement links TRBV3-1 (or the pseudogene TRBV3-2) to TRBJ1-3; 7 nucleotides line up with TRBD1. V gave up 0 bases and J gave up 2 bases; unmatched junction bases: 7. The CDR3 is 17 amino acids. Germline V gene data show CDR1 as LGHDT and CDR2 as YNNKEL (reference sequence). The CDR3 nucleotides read TGTGCCAGCAGCCAAGATTTAATAGGGGGCGCTGGAAACACCATATATTTT. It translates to CASSQDLIGGAGNTIYF.

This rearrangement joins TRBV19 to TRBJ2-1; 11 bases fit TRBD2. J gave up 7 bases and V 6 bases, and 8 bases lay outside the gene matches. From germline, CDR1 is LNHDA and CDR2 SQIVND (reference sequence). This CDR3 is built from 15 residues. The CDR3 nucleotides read TGTGCCAGTAGATCCCTAGCGGGGGGTTGGAATGAGCAGTTCTTC. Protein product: CASRSLAGGWNEQFF.

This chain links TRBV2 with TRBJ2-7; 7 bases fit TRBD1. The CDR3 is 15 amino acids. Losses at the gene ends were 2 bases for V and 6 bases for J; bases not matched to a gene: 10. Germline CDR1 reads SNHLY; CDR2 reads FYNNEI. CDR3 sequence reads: CASSERRGGFSEQYF. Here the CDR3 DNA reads TGTGCCAGCAGTGAACGTAGAGGGGGCTTTAGCGAGCAGTACTTC.

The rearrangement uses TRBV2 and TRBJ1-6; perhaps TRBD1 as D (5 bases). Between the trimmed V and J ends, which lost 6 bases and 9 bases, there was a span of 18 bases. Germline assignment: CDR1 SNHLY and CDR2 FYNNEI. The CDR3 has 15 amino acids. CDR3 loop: CASRSLGAASSPLHF. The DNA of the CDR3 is TGTGCCAGCAGGTCGCTCGGGGCAGCGAGTTCACCCCTCCACTTT.

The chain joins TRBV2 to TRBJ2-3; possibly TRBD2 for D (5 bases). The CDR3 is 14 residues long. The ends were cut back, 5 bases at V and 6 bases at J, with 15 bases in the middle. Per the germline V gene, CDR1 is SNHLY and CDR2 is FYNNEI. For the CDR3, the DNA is TGTGCCAGCAGTCCCGGGCCACGCGGGGATACGCAGTATTTT. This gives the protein CASSPGPRGDTQYF.

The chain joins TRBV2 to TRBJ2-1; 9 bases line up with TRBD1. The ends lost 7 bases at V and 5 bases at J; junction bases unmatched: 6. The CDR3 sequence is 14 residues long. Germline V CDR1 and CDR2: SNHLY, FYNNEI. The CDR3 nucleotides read TGTGCCAGCAATTCGGGACAGGGCGACAATGAGCAGTTCTTC. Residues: CASNSGQGDNEQFF.